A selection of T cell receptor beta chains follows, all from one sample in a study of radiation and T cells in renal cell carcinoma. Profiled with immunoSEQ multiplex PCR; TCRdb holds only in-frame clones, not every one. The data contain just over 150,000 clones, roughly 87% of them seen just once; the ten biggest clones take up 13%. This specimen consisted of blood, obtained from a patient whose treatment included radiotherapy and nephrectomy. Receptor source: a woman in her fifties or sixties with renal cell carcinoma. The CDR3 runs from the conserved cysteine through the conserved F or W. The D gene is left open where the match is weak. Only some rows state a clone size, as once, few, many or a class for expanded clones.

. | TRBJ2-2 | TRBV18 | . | TGTGCCAGCTCACCTCTCCCAGGCTCGAACACCGGGGAGCTGTTTTTT | CASSPLPGSNTGELFF
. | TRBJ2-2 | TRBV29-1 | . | TGCAGCGTTGAAGCCCCAGAACTTACCGGGGAGCTGTTTTTT | CSVEAPELTGELFF
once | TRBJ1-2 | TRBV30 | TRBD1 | TGTGCCTGGAGTGGGGACAGGGGATACTATGGCTACACCTTC | CAWSGDRGYYGYTF
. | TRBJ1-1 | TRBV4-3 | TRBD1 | TGCGCCAGCAGCCGATCGACAGGGCCCACTGAAGCTTTCTTT | CASSRSTGPTEAFF
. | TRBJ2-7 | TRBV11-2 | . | TGTGCCAGCAGTAGAGAAAACCAGGGAGTCTACGAGCAGTACTTC | CASSRENQGVYEQYF
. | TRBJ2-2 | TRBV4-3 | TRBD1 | TGCGCCAGCAGCCAAGAGAGCTACCGGACAGGGTACACCGGGGAGCTGTTTTTT | CASSQESYRTGYTGELFF
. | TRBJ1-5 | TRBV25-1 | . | TGTGCCAGCAGCTCGACAGAAGGTAGCAATCAGCCCCAGCATTTT | CASSSTEGSNQPQHF
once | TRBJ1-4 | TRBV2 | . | TGTGCCAGTTCCCGGGACACTAATGAAAAACTGTTTTTT | CASSRDTNEKLFF
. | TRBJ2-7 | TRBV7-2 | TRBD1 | TGTGCCAGCAGCTTCTACAGGGGGGCAGGGAACGAGCAGTACTTC | CASSFYRGAGNEQYF
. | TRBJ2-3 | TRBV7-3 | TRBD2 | TGTGCCAGCAGCATCAGCGGGGGGGCCACAGATACGCAGTATTTT | CASSISGGATDTQYF
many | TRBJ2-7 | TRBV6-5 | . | TGTGCCAGCAGTTACCGTACGGGCGAGCAGTACTTC | CASSYRTGEQYF
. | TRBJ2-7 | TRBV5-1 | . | TGCGCCAGCAGCTTAACCACGGGCAGGTCCTACGAGCAGTACTTC | CASSLTTGRSYEQYF
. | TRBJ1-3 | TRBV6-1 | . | TGTGCCAGCAGTCTACAGGGAAACACCATATATTTT | CASSLQGNTIYF
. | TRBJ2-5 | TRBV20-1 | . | TGCAGTCCGTCATCCGGGGAGACCCAGTACTTC | CSPSSGETQYF
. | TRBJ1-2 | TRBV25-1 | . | TGTGCCAGCAGTGAACATACTCTGGACAGCAACTATGGCTACACCTTC | CASSEHTLDSNYGYTF
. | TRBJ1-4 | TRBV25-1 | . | TGTGCCAGCATAGAAGAGTGGTCTGAAAAACTGTTTTTT | CASIEEWSEKLFF
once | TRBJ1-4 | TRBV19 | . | TGTGCCAGTTCGACCGGGGGGGACCCTGAAAAACTGTTTTTT | CASSTGGDPEKLFF
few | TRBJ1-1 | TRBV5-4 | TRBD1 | TGTGCCAGCAGTCGGGACAGGGACACTGAAGCTTTCTTT | CASSRDRDTEAFF
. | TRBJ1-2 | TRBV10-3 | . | TGTGCCATCAGTGAGTCCGCACAGTTATGGGACTACACCTTC | CAISESAQLWDYTF
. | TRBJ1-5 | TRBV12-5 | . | TGTGCTAGTGGTTTGATCCTCCTGGCGGGGTACAATCAGCCCCAGCATTTT | CASGLILLAGYNQPQHF
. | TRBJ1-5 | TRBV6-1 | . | TGTGCCAGCAGTGCCTCCCGAGTTTTCTCCTTAAATCAGCCCCAGCATTTT | CASSASRVFSLNQPQHF
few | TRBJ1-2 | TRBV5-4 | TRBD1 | TGTGCCAGCAGCCGGGACAGGGATGATGGCTACACCTTC | CASSRDRDDGYTF